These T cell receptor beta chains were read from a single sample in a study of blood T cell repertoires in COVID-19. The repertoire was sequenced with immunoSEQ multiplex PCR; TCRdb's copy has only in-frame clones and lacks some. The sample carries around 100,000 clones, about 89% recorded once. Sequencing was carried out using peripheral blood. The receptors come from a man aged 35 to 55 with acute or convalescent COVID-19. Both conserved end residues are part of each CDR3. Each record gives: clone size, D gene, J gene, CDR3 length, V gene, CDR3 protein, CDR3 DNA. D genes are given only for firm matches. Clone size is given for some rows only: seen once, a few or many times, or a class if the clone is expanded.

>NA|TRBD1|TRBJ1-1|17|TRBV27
CASSLSSGQGVGTEAFF
TGTGCCAGCAGTTTATCGTCGGGACAGGGGGTTGGCACTGAAGCTTTCTTT
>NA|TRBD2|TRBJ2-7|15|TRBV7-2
CASSEGLAEGYEQYF
TGTGCCAGCAGCGAGGGACTAGCGGAGGGGTACGAGCAGTACTTC
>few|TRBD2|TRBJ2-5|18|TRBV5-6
CASSLGGGGRTTQETQYF
TGTGCCAGCAGCTTGGGAGGCGGGGGGCGAACCACCCAAGAGACCCAGTACTTC
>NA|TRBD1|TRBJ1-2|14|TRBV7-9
CASSIARDSYGYTF
TGTGCCAGCAGCATTGCGCGGGACAGCTATGGCTACACCTTC
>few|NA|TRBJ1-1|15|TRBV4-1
CASRHPPGMNTEAFF
TGCGCCAGCAGGCACCCCCCGGGGATGAACACTGAAGCTTTCTTT
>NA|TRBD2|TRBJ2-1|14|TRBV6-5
CATWTSGGPNEQFF
TGTGCCACCTGGACTAGCGGGGGGCCTAATGAGCAGTTCTTC
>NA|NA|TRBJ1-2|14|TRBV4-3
CASSQDQGNYGYTF
TGCGCCAGCAGCCAAGATCAGGGTAACTATGGCTACACCTTC
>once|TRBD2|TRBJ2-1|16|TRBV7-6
CASSLEAGAGYNEQFF
TGTGCCAGCAGCTTAGAAGCGGGAGCGGGTTACAATGAGCAGTTCTTC
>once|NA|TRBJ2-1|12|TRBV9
CASSSRQDEQFF
TGTGCCAGCAGCTCGCGACAAGATGAGCAGTTCTTC
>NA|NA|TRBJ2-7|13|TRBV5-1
CASNTVGGYEQYF
TGCGCCAGCAATACTGTAGGCGGCTACGAGCAGTACTTC
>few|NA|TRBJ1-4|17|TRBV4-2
CASRPSQGRETNEKLFF
TGTGCCAGCAGGCCGTCCCAGGGGAGGGAAACTAATGAAAAACTGTTTTTT
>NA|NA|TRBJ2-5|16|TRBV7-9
CASSLLGRAQQETQYF
TGTGCCAGCAGCTTATTAGGTCGAGCACAGCAAGAGACCCAGTACTTC
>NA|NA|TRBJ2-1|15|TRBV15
CATSRVGAGGNEQFF
TGTGCCACCAGCAGAGTAGGGGCAGGGGGGAATGAGCAGTTCTTC
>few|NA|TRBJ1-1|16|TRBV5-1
CASSSGGWIMNTEAFF
TGCGCCAGCAGCTCCGGGGGATGGATAATGAACACTGAAGCTTTCTTT
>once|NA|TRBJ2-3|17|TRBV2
CASSDSGEFRGTDTQYF
TGTGCCAGCAGTGATTCGGGGGAATTTCGGGGCACAGATACGCAGTATTTT
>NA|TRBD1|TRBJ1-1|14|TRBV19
CASSEQGMNTEAFF
TGTGCCAGTAGTGAACAGGGGATGAACACTGAAGCTTTCTTT
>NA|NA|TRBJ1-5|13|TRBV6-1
CASSEGAGQPQHF
TGTGCCAGCAGTGAGGGGGCAGGGCAGCCCCAGCATTTT